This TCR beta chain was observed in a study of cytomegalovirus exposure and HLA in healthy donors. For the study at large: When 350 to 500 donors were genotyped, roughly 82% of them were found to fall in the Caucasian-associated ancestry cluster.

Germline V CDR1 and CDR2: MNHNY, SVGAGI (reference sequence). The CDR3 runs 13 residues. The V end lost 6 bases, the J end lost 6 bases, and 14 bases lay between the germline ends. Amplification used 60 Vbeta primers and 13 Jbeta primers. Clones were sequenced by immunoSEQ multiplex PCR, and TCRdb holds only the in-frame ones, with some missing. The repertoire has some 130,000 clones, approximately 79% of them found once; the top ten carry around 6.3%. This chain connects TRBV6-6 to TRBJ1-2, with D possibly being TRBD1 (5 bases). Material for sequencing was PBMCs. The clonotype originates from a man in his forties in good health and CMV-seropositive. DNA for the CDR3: TGTGCCAGCAGATCGGCAGGGTGGGATGGCTACACCTTC. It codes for CASRSAGWDGYTF.